Listed below are T cell receptor beta chains from one sample, sequenced in a study of shared clonotypes between healthy human individuals. Clones were sequenced by immunoSEQ multiplex PCR, and TCRdb holds only the in-frame ones, with some missing. Counted here are over a million clones, 75% occurring once; the ten biggest clones make up approximately 1.5%. Input material: memory CD4+ T cells sorted from blood. The receptors shown here come from a man between 18 and 35 years old in good health. Both conserved end residues are part of each CDR3.

v_gene	j_gene	CDR3aa
TRBV28	TRBJ2-3	CASSFRASGDRTQYF
TRBV2	TRBJ2-3	CASRVSADTQYF
TRBV29-1	TRBJ1-1	CSAQDRPNTEAFF
TRBV29-1	TRBJ2-2	CSVENWNTGELFF
TRBV7-7	TRBJ2-1	CASSLAGSNEQFF
TRBV2	TRBJ1-2	CASNQGVYGYTF
TRBV19	TRBJ2-7	CASSTSSGASYEQYF
TRBV10-2	TRBJ1-6	CASSEHRVNGSPLHF
TRBV7-9	TRBJ2-3	CASSLGGSSTTDTQYF
TRBV18	TRBJ1-5	CASSPPLAGSNQPQHF
TRBV30	TRBJ2-7	CAWSQRGGQGIHEQYF
TRBV7-6	TRBJ2-5	CASSPQELSVQYF
TRBV10-3	TRBJ2-7	CAISESSGGAFDEQYF
TRBV5-1	TRBJ1-2	CASSLGPQGAANYGYTF
TRBV10-3	TRBJ2-1	CATRLQGLSYNEQFF
TRBV10-3	TRBJ2-5	CATLSETQYF
TRBV5-1	TRBJ2-5	CASSLDLETQYF
TRBV6-1	TRBJ2-6	CASIGQLSGANVLTF
TRBV4-2	TRBJ2-7	CASSQGGIGTHEQYF
TRBV28	TRBJ1-3	CASSFAGLTGNTIYF
TRBV7-9	TRBJ2-1	CASSFKAGVAGAYNEQFF
TRBV11-1	TRBJ1-2	CASSFNQLNYGYTF
TRBV9	TRBJ2-1	CASSSDLGGEQFF
TRBV19	TRBJ2-2	CASSRSRDTGELFF
TRBV5-4	TRBJ2-2	CASSLNQLSGELFF
TRBV29-1	TRBJ1-2	CSVVRTSRGYTF
TRBV7-2	TRBJ2-5	CASSLPLRGETQYF
TRBV18	TRBJ1-2	CASSPPGGQQLGYTF
TRBV7-8	TRBJ2-1	CASSEERNEQFF
TRBV6-5	TRBJ1-6	CASRTRDRGSPLHF
TRBV14	TRBJ2-3	CASSSTQGARTDTQYF
TRBV5-1	TRBJ1-5	CAGGREAVRRQPQHF
TRBV11-2	TRBJ1-2	CASSGGWFYGYTF
TRBV10-1	TRBJ2-3	CASSAPRQSGRYDTQYF
TRBV10-2	TRBJ2-3	CASRGDGTDTQYF
TRBV29-1	TRBJ2-7	CSVVDSYEQYF
TRBV7-2	TRBJ1-4	CASSLWGGSSNEKLFF
TRBV19	TRBJ1-2	CASSLGTANHYGYTF
TRBV5-1	TRBJ2-3	CASSPTGGSSDTQYF
TRBV7-8	TRBJ1-2	CASSPSRDRINYGYTF
TRBV18	TRBJ1-1	CASSPPMGPSNTEAFF
TRBV7-2	TRBJ2-3	CASRLAPDTQYF
TRBV7-7	TRBJ2-2	CASSQGLGTGELFF
TRBV27	TRBJ1-1	CASSPYRDWNTEAFF
TRBV5-1	TRBJ2-5	CASSGGTKYQETQYF
TRBV11-2	TRBJ1-6	CASSPTTNSPLHF
TRBV7-8	TRBJ2-2	CASSSPSGGLFF
TRBV19	TRBJ1-5	CASSTGVSSQPQHF
TRBV19	TRBJ1-1	CASSFAGSGHENTEAFF
TRBV7-3	TRBJ2-3	CASSHGLNTDTQYF
TRBV7-2	TRBJ1-2	CASTEYGANYGYTF
TRBV19	TRBJ2-1	CASSTMGYNEQFF
TRBV10-1	TRBJ2-2	CASRADRATGELFF
TRBV25-1	TRBJ1-5	CASTGGSNQPQHF
TRBV19	TRBJ2-1	CASSIVGSAYNEQFF